The 21 T cell receptor beta chains below all came from one sample that was sequenced in a study of monozygotic twins with inflammatory bowel disease. TCRdb reworked the 5' RACE reads into one entry per CDR3 protein, no DNA. Recorded here are under 350,000 distinct CDR3 sequences; the top ten clones represent over 5%. Sequenced sample: blood. The receptors stem from a human donor with ulcerative colitis or Crohn's disease, or a healthy co-twin of an affected twin (not recorded which).

This sequence joins TRBV20-1 and TRBJ2-7; TCRdb reports TRBD1, a call that lacks DNA to check it against. This CDR3 has 15 residues. Per germline, CDR1 DFQATT and CDR2 SNEGSKA (reference sequence). The CDR3 sequence is CSARDRGQGFYEQYF.

J is TRBJ2-1 and V is TRBV20-1; TCRdb's D call of TRBD2 is untestable without DNA. Germline CDR1 is DFQATT and CDR2 is SNEGSKA (reference sequence). CDR3 length equals 16 residues. CDR3 sequence: CSAREPSSGSSNEQFF.

This chain joins TRBV18 and TRBJ1-1; TCRdb's D call of TRBD1 is untestable without DNA. The CDR3 is made up of 15 amino acids. The germline V gene has CDR1 KGHSH and CDR2 LQKENI. CDR3 in amino acids: CASSPATGVNTEAFF.

The chain uses TRBV7-2 and TRBJ2-7; TCRdb outputs TRBD1, but without DNA this stays unchecked. Germline values: CDR1 SGHTA, CDR2 FQGNSA. The CDR3 length is 16 residues. CDR3 residues: CASNQGGTASSYEQYF.

The chain is built from TRBV11-2 and TRBJ2-1; TCRdb gives TRBD1 as the D gene, but with no DNA this cannot be confirmed. The CDR3 is 14 residues long. CDR1 and CDR2 (germline): SGHAT, FQNNGV. The CDR3 spells CASSLGSRGNEQFF.

The chain combines TRBV7-2 with TRBJ1-5. Looked up from germline, CDR1 is SGHTA and CDR2 is FQGNSA. The CDR3 is 14 amino acids. CDR3: CASSLGGLYQPQHF.

The chain links TRBV6-6 to TRBJ1-5. The germline V gene encodes CDR1 MNHNY and CDR2 SVGAGI (reference sequence). This CDR3 is built from 13 residues. This CDR3 is CASARFTNQPQHF.

The chain has TRBV12-3 or TRBV12-4 and TRBJ1-6; TCRdb calls TRBD1, which cannot be checked without DNA. The CDR3 sequence is 16 residues long. The CDR3 is CASSTTTGQRNSPLHF.

The CDR3 region is CASSLLGTRNTEAFF. This rearrangement joins TRBV14 to TRBJ1-1. The germline gives CDR1 SGHDN, CDR2 FVKESK. The CDR3 spans 15 residues.

The chain couples TRBV4-2 to TRBJ2-7; with no DNA, the TCRdb D assignment of TRBD2 cannot be verified. The CDR3 covers 17 residues. Germline V lookup: CDR1 LGHNA, CDR2 YNFKEQ. The CDR3 loop reads CASSQVSGGVPTYEQYF.

The chain joins TRBV28 to TRBJ2-5; TCRdb calls TRBD2, which cannot be checked without DNA. The CDR3 totals 17 residues. From germline, CDR1 is MDHEN and CDR2 SYDVKM. The CDR3 sequence is CASSLTLSGGPKETQYF.

The J gene is TRBJ2-7, the V gene TRBV7-3; the TRBD1 assignment by TCRdb is unverifiable without DNA. The CDR3 is made up of 14 amino acids. Per germline, CDR1 SGHTA and CDR2 FQGTGA. This chain's CDR3 is CASRPGTDSYEQYF.

The J gene is TRBJ1-3, the V gene TRBV5-1. The CDR3 contains 14 residues. The germline CDR1 and CDR2 sequences are SGHRS and YFSETQ. CDR3 protein: CASSGEHSGNTIYF.

The rearrangement joins TRBV5-1 to TRBJ1-6; lacking DNA, the TRBD1 call made by TCRdb goes unchecked. The length of the CDR3 is 13 residues. From germline, CDR1 is SGHRS and CDR2 YFSETQ. Here the CDR3 reads CASSRDQDSPLHF.

The chain carries TRBV5-1 and TRBJ2-1; checking the TCRdb D call of TRBD2 is not possible without DNA. The CDR3 totals 16 residues. CDR1 is SGHRS, CDR2 YFSETQ, per germline. The CDR3 spells CASSPKTSGIANEQFF.

V gene TRBV7-2 combines with J gene TRBJ2-3; the TCRdb call, TRBD1, lacks DNA for checking. CDR3 length equals 15 residues. Per the germline V gene, CDR1 is SGHTA and CDR2 is FQGNSA. This chain's CDR3 is CASSLALGASDTQYF.

The J gene is TRBJ2-6, the V gene TRBV7-2. CDR1 and CDR2 from the germline V gene are SGHTA and FQGNSA. The CDR3 covers 15 residues. The chain's CDR3 is CASSFTVLGANVLTF.

The rearrangement joins TRBV12-3 or TRBV12-4 to TRBJ2-7; TCRdb selects TRBD1, and the lack of DNA leaves this call unchecked. The CDR3 contains 14 residues. CDR3 sequence reads: CASSWVGQTAEQYF.

The V gene is TRBV4-3, the J gene TRBJ2-4; the D call from TCRdb, TRBD2, cannot be confirmed without DNA. The CDR3 consists of 16 residues. Germline assignment: CDR1 LGHNA and CDR2 YSLEER. Here the CDR3 reads CASSQESAGGWDIQYF.

The V gene is TRBV4-3, the J gene TRBJ1-4; TCRdb designates TRBD1, a call that cannot be tested without DNA. Germline CDR1 LGHNA, CDR2 YSLEER. The CDR3 runs to 14 residues. The CDR3 protein is CASSAQSRNEKLFF.

The chain uses TRBV3-1 and TRBJ1-2; absent DNA, TCRdb's TRBD1 call cannot be checked. CDR3 length equals 15 residues. Germline V gene data show CDR1 as LGHDT and CDR2 as YNNKEL (reference sequence). CDR3 in amino acids: CASSQGRDRHYGYTF.